A single sample is the source of the 22 T cell receptor beta chains below, sequenced in a study of T cell repertoires in cytomegalovirus infection. Each CDR3 protein gets one entry after TCRdb re-called the reads with MiXCR. The repertoire holds 700,000 to 950,000 distinct CDR3 sequences, with over 25% as singletons. Their antigens remain unidentified. The sequencing used cultured CD8+ T cells from PBMCs, collected from culture after CMV antigen stimulation. The receptors here all came from a human donor in good health (CMV status not recorded). Some clones in this sample may be carry-over from other donors' samples.

The chain joins TRBV7-4 to TRBJ2-3, with no clear D. Per germline, CDR1 SGHVT and CDR2 SQSDAQ. The CDR3 is made up of 16 amino acids. The ends were cut back, 5 bases at V and 2 bases at J, with 17 bases in the middle. The CDR3 coding sequence is TGTGCCAGCAGCGGCAATAAGTATGTAACCACAGATACGCAGTATTTT. As protein: CASSGNKYVTTDTQYF.

J is TRBJ1-2 and V is TRBV7-2, with D possibly matching TRBD1 (5 bases). The CDR3 length is 13 residues. Between the trimmed V and J ends, which lost 5 bases and 4 bases, there was a span of 11 bases. CDR1 is SGHTA and CDR2 is FQGNSA in the germline V gene. This chain's CDR3 is CASSHMGPYGYTF. The CDR3 region has the DNA TGTGCCAGCAGCCACATGGGGCCCTATGGCTACACCTTC. Full variable domain (rest looked up from reference TRBV7-2 and TRBJ1-2): GAGVSQSPSNKVTEKGKDVELRCDPISGHTALYWYRQSLGQGLEFLIYFQGNSAPDKSGLPSDRFSAERTGGSVSTLTIQRTQQEDSAVYLCASSHMGPYGYTFGSGTRLTVV.

V and J are TRBV5-5 and TRBJ2-7; D is possibly TRBD1 (6 bases). Trimming cost V 0 bases and J 4 bases, with 14 bases left between them. The CDR3 length is 15 residues. In germline, CDR1 is SGHKS, CDR2 YYEKEE (reference sequence). Here the CDR3 DNA reads TGTGCCAGCAGCTTGGCGGACAGTCCTTTTTACGAGCAGTACGTC. This encodes CASSLADSPFYEQYV.

The CDR3 DNA is TGTGCCATCAGTGAGTGGGAAACAGGGGAAGAGACCCAGTACTTC. It is translated as CAISEWETGEETQYF. The chain recombines TRBV10-3 with TRBJ2-5, with 7 bases lining up with TRBD1. Losses at the gene ends were 1 base for V and 3 bases for J; bases not matched to a gene: 5. From germline, CDR1 is ENHRY and CDR2 SYGVKD. CDR3 size: 15 residues.

The V gene is TRBV5-6, the J gene TRBJ2-7, with TRBD2 identical over 9 bases. This CDR3 has 15 residues. Per the germline V gene, CDR1 is SGHDT and CDR2 is YYEEEE. The CDR3 protein is CVSSFGTSRGYEQYV. DNA for the CDR3: TGTGTCAGCAGCTTTGGGACTAGCAGGGGCTACGAGCAGTACGTC.

The CDR3 is CASSSPRGKIGVEAFF. CDR3 DNA sequence: TGTGCCAGCAGCTCCCCAAGGGGCAAGATCGGCGTAGAAGCTTTCTTT. The rearrangement uses TRBV7-9 and TRBJ1-1; D is possibly TRBD1 (5 bases). Trimming removed 4 bases at V and 8 bases at J, with 23 bases between. Germline CDR1 reads SEHNR; CDR2 reads FQNEAQ (reference sequence). This CDR3 has 16 residues. The complete variable domain, with remaining parts taken from reference TRBV7-9 and TRBJ1-1, reads DTGVSQNPRHKITKRGQNVTFRCDPISEHNRLYWYRQTLGQGPEFLTYFQNEAQLEKSRLLSDRFSAERPKGSFSTLEIQRTEQGDSAMYLCASSSPRGKIGVEAFFGQGTRLTVV.

The V gene is TRBV20-1, the J gene TRBJ2-1, with D possibly matching TRBD2 (5 bases). CDR3 length equals 15 residues. Trimming left V 2 bases short and J 4 bases short, with 15 bases between. Per the germline V gene, CDR1 is DFQATT and CDR2 is SNEGSKA (reference sequence). CDR3 coding DNA: TGCAGTGCTAGAACTAGAATGACCCCGTACAATGAGCAGTTCTTC. Its translation: CSARTRMTPYNEQFF.

This clonotype was detected only a few times. The gene calls are TRBV7-8 and TRBJ2-5, with a tentative D call TRBD2 (6 bases). The germline V and J ends were trimmed by 6 bases and 1 base, with 18 bases remaining between them. In germline, CDR1 is SGHVS, CDR2 FQNEAQ. The CDR3 loop spans 16 amino acids. The CDR3 sequence: CASRTVEGRSQETQYF. CDR3 DNA: TGTGCCAGCAGAACGGTGGAGGGGCGATCCCAAGAGACCCAGTACTTC.

This clonotype was counted at least ten times. The rearrangement uses TRBV6-6 and TRBJ1-2; D gene uncertain. Germline V lookup: CDR1 MNHNY, CDR2 SVGAGI (reference sequence). The CDR3 loop spans 16 amino acids. V was shortened by 5 bases and J by 1 base, with 17 bases between the two germline ends. The CDR3 is CASSPPREWVNYGYTF. In nucleotides, the CDR3 is TGTGCCAGCAGTCCCCCGAGGGAATGGGTTAACTATGGCTACACCTTC.

The chain has TRBV29-1 and TRBJ1-1; the D is unclear. The germline V gene encodes CDR1 SQVTM and CDR2 ANQGSEA. V lost 4 bases to trimming and J lost 1 base, with 7 bases between them. The CDR3 covers 12 residues. The CDR3 loop is CSVGLSNTEAFF. The CDR3 DNA sequence: TGCAGCGTTGGACTCTCGAACACTGAAGCTTTCTTT.

V and J are TRBV7-9 and TRBJ2-1; D unresolved. The CDR3 consists of 15 residues. The germline V and J ends were trimmed by 4 bases and 0 bases, with 10 bases remaining between them. CDR1 SEHNR and CDR2 FQNEAQ come from the germline V gene (reference sequence). The CDR3 loop is CASSSDKSSYNEQFF. CDR3 in DNA: TGTGCCAGCAGCTCCGACAAGAGCTCCTACAATGAGCAGTTCTTC.

This clonotype has at least ten counts. The chain employs TRBV7-6 and TRBJ2-1; 10 bases agree with TRBD2. There are 16 residues in the CDR3. The V gene end was trimmed by 0 bases and the J gene end by 6 bases; junction bases not matched to a gene: 5. Germline values: CDR1 SGHVS, CDR2 FNYEAQ. The CDR3 coding sequence is TGTGCCAGCAGCTTAGCCCAGCGGGGGGGGACCAATGAGCAGTTCTTC. Its protein is CASSLAQRGGTNEQFF.

This chain uses TRBV7-9 with TRBJ2-4; possibly TRBD1 for D (5 bases). The CDR3 contains 14 residues. The V gene lost 5 bases and the J gene lost 0 bases, with 8 bases spanning the gap. Germline CDR1 SEHNR, CDR2 FQNEAQ (reference sequence). The CDR3 spells CASSPGQAKNIQYF. In nucleotides, the CDR3 is TGTGCCAGCAGCCCTGGACAAGCCAAAAACATTCAGTACTTC.

The sample holds a few counts of this clonotype. The chain combines TRBV27 with TRBJ2-2; D may match TRBD1 or TRBD2 (6 bases each). The CDR3 runs 16 residues. V shed 1 base and J shed 4 bases, with 13 bases lying between them. Germline CDR1 and CDR2: MNHEY and SMNVEV (reference sequence). The CDR3 DNA is TGTGCCAGCAGTTTATTTGGGGGGCGTATCACCGGGGAGCTGTTTTTT. Translation: CASSLFGGRITGELFF.

This clonotype was counted a few times. This chain links TRBV6-6 with TRBJ1-1; D possibly corresponds to TRBD1 (6 bases). The CDR3 is made up of 16 amino acids. V was trimmed by 8 bases and J by 4 bases, leaving 23 bases between them. The germline CDR1 and CDR2 sequences are MNHNY and SVGAGI (reference sequence). The CDR3 spells CASSLQIQGRGTEAFF. CDR3 sequence (DNA): TGTGCCAGCTCTTTGCAAATACAGGGTAGGGGCACTGAAGCTTTCTTT.

The chain couples TRBV13 to TRBJ1-1; 7 nucleotides align to TRBD1. The junction had 7 bases not matched to a gene; V was cut back by 4 bases and J by 2 bases. There are 15 residues in the CDR3. In germline, CDR1 is PRHDT, CDR2 FYEKMQ (reference sequence). The CDR3 DNA is TGTGCCAGCAGCTCCCGGACAGGACATAACACTGAAGCTTTCTTT. Protein sequence: CASSSRTGHNTEAFF.

CDR3: CATSVERQETQYF. The CDR3 DNA sequence: TGTGCCACCAGCGTGGAGCGCCAAGAGACCCAGTACTTC. V is TRBV15 and J is TRBJ2-5; D gene uncertain. The CDR3 runs to 13 residues. CDR1 and CDR2 from the germline V gene are LNHNV and YYDKDF (reference sequence). Trimming pared 5 bases from V and 1 base from J, leaving 8 bases between.

This clonotype has just a few counts. The chain links TRBV18 to TRBJ2-7; perhaps TRBD1 as D (6 bases). CDR1 is KGHSH and CDR2 is LQKENI in the germline V gene. The V gene lost 2 bases and the J gene lost 3 bases, with 11 bases spanning the gap. The CDR3 is 14 amino acids. CDR3 loop: CASSPFGDNYEQYF. Written as DNA, the CDR3 is TGTGCCAGCTCACCATTTGGGGACAACTACGAGCAGTACTTC.

A word on this clonotype: Compared with germline, one end of the junction differs, possibly owing to a read error. The V gene is TRBV14, the J gene TRBJ1-3; 7 bases fit TRBD1. The CDR3 consists of 14 residues. Germline assignment: CDR1 SGHDN and CDR2 FVKESK. The CDR3 spells CVSSRQGGGNTIYF. CDR3 nucleotide sequence: TGTGTCAGCAGCCGGCAGGGGGGAGGAAACACCATATATTTT.

At least ten counts were recorded for this clonotype. J is TRBJ2-3 and V is TRBV7-8, with D perhaps matching TRBD1 (6 bases). The length of the CDR3 is 15 residues. Germline V lookup: CDR1 SGHVS, CDR2 FQNEAQ. V lost 5 bases and J 0 bases, leaving 12 bases between the germline ends. CDR3 nucleotide sequence: TGTGCCAGCAGCCAAGGGACAACCAGCACAGATACGCAGTATTTT. It yields the protein CASSQGTTSTDTQYF. The full variable domain, completed using reference TRBV7-8 and TRBJ2-3, is GAGVSQSPRYKVAKRGQDVALRCDPISGHVSLFWYQQALGQGPEFLTYFQNEAQLDKSGLPSDRFFAERPEGSVSTLKIQRTQQEDSAVYLCASSQGTTSTDTQYFGPGTRLTVL.

This CDR3 reads CASSHRGSNTGELFF. The CDR3 DNA is TGTGCCAGCAGCCACAGGGGATCGAACACCGGGGAGCTGTTTTTT. V and J are TRBV4-2 and TRBJ2-2; possibly TRBD1 for D (6 bases). The CDR3 has 15 amino acids. From germline, CDR1 is LGHNA and CDR2 YNFKEQ. The V and J ends lost 3 bases and 0 bases respectively, with 8 bases between them.

There are a few counts of this clonotype. The rearrangement links TRBV28 to TRBJ2-4, with D perhaps matching TRBD1 or TRBD2 (5 bases each). The CDR3 is made up of 13 amino acids. The germline V gene encodes CDR1 MDHEN and CDR2 SYDVKM. V was pared by 3 bases and J by 2 bases, with 5 bases between. CDR3 in DNA: TGTGCCAGCAGTTTGGGACCCAAAAACATTCAGTACTTC. It specifies CASSLGPKNIQYF.